This TCR beta chain is drawn from a study of T cell responses to AZD1222 COVID-19 vaccine. The length of the CDR3 is 14 residues. Trimming cost V 0 bases and J 3 bases, with 8 bases left between them. Germline loops: CDR1 MGHRA, CDR2 YSYEKL. Clones were read by immunoSEQ multiplex PCR, and TCRdb kept only the in-frame ones, dropping some. There are about 86,000 clones in the sample; roughly 90% occur only once, and about 5.2% lies in the top ten. The sample was peripheral blood, taken 28 days after the second AZD1222 dose. The TCR comes from an adult who received the AZD1222 COVID-19 vaccine. The rearrangement links TRBV4-1 to TRBJ1-1; D remains unclear. CDR3 DNA sequence: TGCGCCAGCAGCCAAGATCTACTGGACACTGAAGCTTTCTTT. Protein product: CASSQDLLDTEAFF.